This is a list of T cell receptor beta chains from one sample in a study of cytomegalovirus exposure and HLA in healthy donors. TCRdb's copy holds only in-frame clones and misses some; the assay was immunoSEQ multiplex PCR. The sample has 100,000 to 150,000 clones, around three quarters seen once. Input material: PBMCs. The receptors come from a man aged 25 to 40 in good health and CMV-seropositive. The CDR3 runs from the conserved cysteine through the conserved F or W. Each record gives: clone size, V gene, J gene, D gene, CDR3 DNA, CDR3 protein. D genes are given only for firm matches. Clone size is shown for a subset of rows, as once, few, many or a class of expanded clone.

abundance: .
v_gene: TRBV5-1
j_gene: TRBJ2-7
d_gene: TRBD2
CDR3nt: TGCGCCAGCAGCTTCTTCGGGGGGGACGAGCAGTACTTC
CDR3aa: CASSFFGGDEQYF

abundance: .
v_gene: TRBV5-1
j_gene: TRBJ1-4
d_gene: .
CDR3nt: TGCGCCAGCAGCTTGGGAGGGGGTTCAACTAATGAAAAACTGTTTTTT
CDR3aa: CASSLGGGSTNEKLFF

abundance: .
v_gene: TRBV9
j_gene: TRBJ2-7
d_gene: TRBD1
CDR3nt: TGTGCCAGCAGCGCATCCACAGGGGGCGAGCAGTACTTC
CDR3aa: CASSASTGGEQYF

abundance: .
v_gene: TRBV28
j_gene: TRBJ1-1
d_gene: .
CDR3nt: TGTGCCAGCAGCCCCGGGGACTCGCGGACTGAAGCTTTCTTT
CDR3aa: CASSPGDSRTEAFF

abundance: .
v_gene: TRBV5-1
j_gene: TRBJ1-4
d_gene: .
CDR3nt: TGCGCCAGCAGCTTGGCCCTTACAGCTAGACAGGCTAATGAAAAACTGTTTTTT
CDR3aa: CASSLALTARQANEKLFF

abundance: once
v_gene: TRBV6-6
j_gene: TRBJ2-2
d_gene: .
CDR3nt: TGTGCCAGCACCACAACAGGGAGCAACACCGGGGAGCTGTTTTTT
CDR3aa: CASTTTGSNTGELFF

abundance: .
v_gene: TRBV2
j_gene: TRBJ1-5
d_gene: .
CDR3nt: TGTGCCAGCAGGTGGGGGGGAACAAATCAGCCCCAGCATTTT
CDR3aa: CASRWGGTNQPQHF

abundance: .
v_gene: TRBV27
j_gene: TRBJ1-5
d_gene: TRBD1
CDR3nt: TGTGCCAGCAGGCCTTTAGACAGGGGGCGCGGGAATCAGCCCCAGCATTTT
CDR3aa: CASRPLDRGRGNQPQHF

abundance: .
v_gene: TRBV11-3
j_gene: TRBJ2-1
d_gene: .
CDR3nt: TGTGCCAGCAGCCGTCCCAGGTTTTCATGTAATGAGCAGTTCTTC
CDR3aa: CASSRPRFSCNEQFF

abundance: .
v_gene: TRBV6-1
j_gene: TRBJ2-2
d_gene: TRBD1
CDR3nt: TGTGCCAGCAGTCCGGGACAGTCCGGGGAGCTGTTTTTT
CDR3aa: CASSPGQSGELFF

abundance: .
v_gene: TRBV5-1
j_gene: TRBJ2-3
d_gene: .
CDR3nt: TGCGCCAGCAGCTTGGTTCGAACTAGCACAGATACGCAGTATTTT
CDR3aa: CASSLVRTSTDTQYF

abundance: few
v_gene: TRBV6-5
j_gene: TRBJ1-2
d_gene: TRBD1
CDR3nt: TGTGCCAGCAGTTACCCAGGGGGCTATGGCTACACCTTC
CDR3aa: CASSYPGGYGYTF

abundance: .
v_gene: TRBV6-6
j_gene: TRBJ1-2
d_gene: .
CDR3nt: TGTGCCAGCAGTTACGCAGGCCCCTATGGCTACACCTTC
CDR3aa: CASSYAGPYGYTF

abundance: few
v_gene: TRBV5-3
j_gene: TRBJ2-7
d_gene: TRBD1
CDR3nt: TGTGCCAGAAGCTTGGACAGGGGGGCCTACGAGCAGTACTTC
CDR3aa: CARSLDRGAYEQYF

abundance: few
v_gene: TRBV5-6
j_gene: TRBJ2-3
d_gene: .
CDR3nt: TGTGCCAGCAGCTTGGCCGCAGTGTTCAGCACAGATACGCAGTATTTT
CDR3aa: CASSLAAVFSTDTQYF

abundance: .
v_gene: TRBV12-5
j_gene: TRBJ2-3
d_gene: .
CDR3nt: TGTGCTAGTGGTACCCACGTGGGCGCAGATACGCAGTATTTT
CDR3aa: CASGTHVGADTQYF

abundance: few
v_gene: TRBV6-1
j_gene: TRBJ2-3
d_gene: TRBD2
CDR3nt: TGTGCCAGCAGTGAACTAGCGGGGGGGCGTAATACGCAGTATTTT
CDR3aa: CASSELAGGRNTQYF

abundance: .
v_gene: TRBV6-4
j_gene: TRBJ2-7
d_gene: .
CDR3nt: TGTGCCAGCAGTGACGCGGTATTCCTGGAGCAGTACTTC
CDR3aa: CASSDAVFLEQYF

abundance: .
v_gene: TRBV4-2
j_gene: TRBJ1-5
d_gene: .
CDR3nt: TGTGCCAGCAGCCTACGGGGGGGCGGGAATCAGCCCCAGCATTTT
CDR3aa: CASSLRGGGNQPQHF

abundance: .
v_gene: TRBV7-3
j_gene: TRBJ2-3
d_gene: .
CDR3nt: TGTGCCAGCAGCCAGGATTTCACAGATACGCAGTATTTT
CDR3aa: CASSQDFTDTQYF

abundance: .
v_gene: TRBV7-2
j_gene: TRBJ2-7
d_gene: .
CDR3nt: TGTGCCAGCAGCTTAGCCCTCTCCTACGAGCAGTACTTC
CDR3aa: CASSLALSYEQYF

abundance: .
v_gene: TRBV18
j_gene: TRBJ1-1
d_gene: .
CDR3nt: TGTGCCAGCTCACCAATGGGGGCGCGAAGCACTGAAGCTTTCTTT
CDR3aa: CASSPMGARSTEAFF

abundance: .
v_gene: TRBV7-2
j_gene: TRBJ2-5
d_gene: .
CDR3nt: TGTGCCAGCAGCTTAGGGAGAGAGACCCAGTACTTC
CDR3aa: CASSLGRETQYF

abundance: .
v_gene: TRBV7-2
j_gene: TRBJ1-3
d_gene: .
CDR3nt: TGTGCCAGCAGCCATGTGGGGACAACTGTGGGAAACACCATATATTTT
CDR3aa: CASSHVGTTVGNTIYF

abundance: .
v_gene: TRBV2
j_gene: TRBJ1-2
d_gene: .
CDR3nt: TGTGCCAGCAGTGAAGGGAGGGGGGGGCGCTATGGCTACACCTTC
CDR3aa: CASSEGRGGRYGYTF

abundance: .
v_gene: TRBV10-3
j_gene: TRBJ2-1
d_gene: TRBD1
CDR3nt: TGTGCCCCCAAAGCCGGACAGGGGGCGAGAGTATGCAATGAGCAGTTCTTC
CDR3aa: CAPKAGQGARVCNEQFF

abundance: .
v_gene: TRBV7-9
j_gene: TRBJ2-3
d_gene: TRBD1
CDR3nt: TGTGCCAGCAGCTTAGGGGACAGAAAAATAGATACGCAGTATTTT
CDR3aa: CASSLGDRKIDTQYF

abundance: once
v_gene: TRBV19
j_gene: TRBJ2-5
d_gene: TRBD1
CDR3nt: TGTGCCAGTAGTACAGACAGGGGCCAAGAGACCCAGTACTTC
CDR3aa: CASSTDRGQETQYF

abundance: .
v_gene: TRBV19
j_gene: TRBJ1-4
d_gene: TRBD1
CDR3nt: TGTGCCAGTAGAAGCAGGGGGAATGAAAAACTGTTTTTT
CDR3aa: CASRSRGNEKLFF

abundance: .
v_gene: TRBV6-6
j_gene: TRBJ2-3
d_gene: TRBD2
CDR3nt: TGTGCCAGCAGGCAGACTAGCGGGGGGACAGATACGCAGTATTTT
CDR3aa: CASRQTSGGTDTQYF

abundance: .
v_gene: TRBV2
j_gene: TRBJ2-3
d_gene: .
CDR3nt: TGTGCCAGCAGCCCGACTAGAGGATCAGATACGCAGTATTTT
CDR3aa: CASSPTRGSDTQYF

abundance: .
v_gene: TRBV6-5
j_gene: TRBJ2-5
d_gene: .
CDR3nt: TGTGCCAGCAGTTTCACAGGCCAAGAGACCCAGTACTTC
CDR3aa: CASSFTGQETQYF

abundance: .
v_gene: TRBV7-2
j_gene: TRBJ2-3
d_gene: .
CDR3nt: TGTGCCAGCAGCATACTACGGGACTCTACAGATACGCAGTATTTT
CDR3aa: CASSILRDSTDTQYF

abundance: .
v_gene: TRBV6-5
j_gene: TRBJ1-5
d_gene: TRBD1
CDR3nt: TGTGCCAGCAGTCGTACAGGGGGCAATCAGCCCCAGCATTTT
CDR3aa: CASSRTGGNQPQHF

abundance: few
v_gene: TRBV6-4
j_gene: TRBJ1-4
d_gene: .
CDR3nt: TGTGCCAGAATCAAAGTCGGCCGGGGTGAAAAACTGTTTTTT
CDR3aa: CARIKVGRGEKLFF